A single sample is the source of the 26 T cell receptor beta chains below, sequenced in a study of blood T cells in healthy people across ages (dated by TCRdb to the mid-2010s). Library creation used 5' RACE. The instrument was an Illumina HiSeq 2500. The second PCR ran for roughly 7 to 11 cycles and used a J-beta primer mix along with a sample-barcoded 5' primer. Clones were called with MiXCR by TCRdb after fastp trimmed the public reads at Q25, and only in-frame beta chains were retained. CDR3 protein sequences are deduplicated, and each keeps its most common genes and DNA. This sample holds 750,000 to 1,000,000 distinct CDR3 sequences; roughly 29% were observed only once. Of the sample, 10% falls within the top ten clones. These data were also reused for a study on T cells of mothers and their children.

Source material: blood. All receptors come from a middle-aged woman in good health.

This clonotype was recorded at least ten times. The chain has TRBV5-6 and TRBJ2-2; the D is unclear. There are 12 residues in the CDR3. Germline V lookup: CDR1 SGHDT, CDR2 YYEEEE. V was shortened by 5 bases and J by 2 bases, with 4 bases between the two germline ends. The CDR3 loop reads CASSSNTGELFF. Here the CDR3 DNA reads TGTGCCAGCAGTTCAAACACCGGGGAGCTGTTTTTT.

About this clonotype itself: A much larger clone lies a single base off, so this may be a read error. It is likely a read error, because the conserved phenylalanine at the end of the CDR3 is missing. This chain links TRBV4-3 with TRBJ2-3; possible D gene TRBD1, 5 bases. The V and J ends lost 4 bases and 2 bases respectively, with 16 bases between them. Germline assignment: CDR1 LGHNA and CDR2 YSLEER. The CDR3 totals 16 residues. The CDR3: CASSPEAGSNTDTQYL. As DNA, the CDR3 is TGCGCCAGCAGCCCCGAAGCAGGGTCCAACACAGATACGCAGTATTTG.

For this clonotype: A much larger clone lies one base from this, so it may be a read error. V is TRBV5-1 and J is TRBJ2-7; no clear D gene. In germline, CDR1 is SGHRS, CDR2 YFSETQ. The CDR3 covers 16 residues. With 7 bases removed from V and 1 base from J, the gap between germline ends came to 21 bases. CDR3 region: CASCPSAARSSYEQYF. In DNA, the CDR3 is TGCGCCAGCTGCCCCAGTGCGGCTAGGAGTTCCTACGAGCAGTACTTC.

The chain links TRBV28 to TRBJ1-1; D uncertain. The germline V and J ends were trimmed by 11 bases and 5 bases, with 12 bases remaining between them. This CDR3 comprises 11 residues. The germline gives CDR1 MDHEN, CDR2 SYDVKM. The CDR3 sequence is CASFSGTEAFF. The CDR3 region has the DNA TGTGCCTCCTTCTCGGGGACTGAAGCTTTCTTT.

Points on this clonotype: This may come from a read error, since a much larger clone is one base off. The V gene is TRBV3-1, the J gene TRBJ2-5; possibly TRBD1 or TRBD2 for D (5 bases each). Gene TRBJ2-7 matches the end of the DNA better, so the J call may be wrong. The CDR3 is 15 amino acids. CDR1 and CDR2 from the germline V gene are LGHDT and YNNKEL (reference sequence). CDR3 loop: CASSQVIQGADEQYF. The DNA of the CDR3 is TGTGCCAGCAGCCAAGTCATTCAGGGAGCGGACGAGCAGTACTTC.

With respect to this clonotype: An end of the junction does not agree with germline; a read error may underlie this. The chain has TRBV12-3 or TRBV12-4 and TRBJ2-1, with 7 bases that match TRBD2. The CDR3 runs to 16 residues. The CDR3 DNA sequence: TGTGCCAGTAGTTCAGTCCGGACTAGGAACTACAATGAGCAGTTCTTC. This gives the protein CASSSVRTRNYNEQFF.

This clonotype was observed many times. The V gene is TRBV20-1, the J gene TRBJ1-1; D is possibly TRBD1 (5 bases). This CDR3 comprises 14 residues. CDR1 and CDR2 from the germline V gene are DFQATT and SNEGSKA (reference sequence). V was pared by 1 base and J by 6 bases, with 15 bases between. This CDR3 reads CSARGGARSSEAFF. DNA of the CDR3: TGCAGTGCTAGAGGAGGGGCGCGATCTTCTGAAGCTTTCTTT.

V is TRBV11-2 and J is TRBJ2-5; weak D call: TRBD1 (5 bases). The CDR3 has 15 amino acids. Germline CDR1 and CDR2: SGHAT and FQNNGV. With 0 bases removed from V and 2 bases from J, the gap between germline ends came to 10 bases. The CDR3 is CASSLDPTGQETQYF. CDR3 in DNA: TGTGCCAGCAGCTTAGATCCCACAGGACAAGAGACCCAGTACTTC. The entire variable domain, with the rest obtained from reference TRBV11-2 and TRBJ2-5, is as follows: EAGVAQSPRYKIIEKRQSVAFWCNPISGHATLYWYQQILGQGPKLLIQFQNNGVVDDSQLPKDRFSAERLKGVDSTLKIQPAKLEDSAVYLCASSLDPTGQETQYFGPGTRLLVL.

This sequence joins TRBV5-5 and TRBJ2-2; tentative D call: TRBD2 (5 bases). CDR3 length: 19 residues. The germline V and J ends were trimmed by 4 bases and 4 bases, with 26 bases remaining between them. CDR1 SGHKS and CDR2 YYEKEE come from the germline V gene (reference sequence). DNA of the CDR3: TGTGCCAGCAGCCCCGGGGATTCGAACCGACTGTCCCTCACCGGGGAGCTGTTTTTT. This sequence encodes CASSPGDSNRLSLTGELFF.

With regard to this clonotype: A much larger clone differs from this one at a single base, so this may be a read error. Here the CDR3 reads CSGGDQKLVF. The CDR3 region has the DNA TGCAGCGGAGGTGATCAAAAACTGGTTTTT. This sequence joins TRBV29-1 and TRBJ1-4; D unclear. Germline V CDR1 and CDR2: SQVTM, ANQGSEA. The CDR3 has 10 residues. Supplemented by reference TRBV29-1 and TRBJ1-4, the full variable domain reads SAVISQKPSRDICQRGTSLTIQCQVDSQVTMMFWYRQQPGQSLTLIATANQGSEATYESGFVIDKFPISRPNLTFSTLTVSNMSPEDSSIYLCSGGDQKLVFGSGTQLSVL.

This chain connects TRBV2 to TRBJ1-5; a weak D match, TRBD1 (6 bases). Germline V lookup: CDR1 SNHLY, CDR2 FYNNEI. V lost 5 bases and J lost 7, with 12 bases in between. CDR3 length: 13 residues. The CDR3 region has the DNA TGTGCCAGCAGTCAAACAGGGCTACAGCCCCAGCATTTT. As protein: CASSQTGLQPQHF.

The chain recombines TRBV4-3 with TRBJ2-5; D possibly corresponds to TRBD1 (6 bases). The CDR3 has 15 amino acids. Germline values: CDR1 LGHNA, CDR2 YSLEER. Trimming removed 2 bases at V and 5 bases at J, with 15 bases between. The CDR3 sequence is CASSQNEGVGETQYF. In DNA form, the CDR3 reads TGCGCCAGCAGCCAAAACGAGGGGGTTGGGGAGACCCAGTACTTC.

In regard to this clonotype: A much larger clone differs by one base, so this may be a read error. The chain is built from TRBV20-1 and TRBJ2-5, with 8 bases lining up with TRBD2. The CDR3 sequence is 14 residues long. The ends lost 3 bases at V and 5 bases at J; junction bases unmatched: 8. Germline-derived CDR1 and CDR2 are DFQATT and SNEGSKA (reference sequence). CDR3 amino acids: CSASVGGVRETQYF. The DNA for the CDR3 is TGCAGTGCTAGTGTCGGGGGGGTGCGGGAGACCCAGTACTTC.

The V and J genes are TRBV29-1 and TRBJ2-5, with D possibly matching TRBD1 (5 bases). Judging by the DNA end, TRBJ2-1 fits better; the J call may be wrong. CDR1 is SQVTM, CDR2 ANQGSEA, per germline. This CDR3 has 12 residues. For the CDR3, the DNA is TGCAGCGTTGGGACAAACCGAGAGACCCAGTTCTTC. It translates to CSVGTNRETQFF.

The V call is TRBV6-1, the J call TRBJ1-2; D unresolved. The CDR3 runs 14 residues. Germline V lookup: CDR1 MNHNS, CDR2 SASEGT. Trimming pared 1 base from V and 5 bases from J, leaving 11 bases between. The CDR3: CASSEVRQRYGYTF. The CDR3 nucleotides are TGTGCCAGCAGTGAAGTGAGGCAGAGGTATGGCTACACCTTC.

This sequence joins TRBV18 and TRBJ2-3; no clear D. Germline V CDR1 and CDR2: KGHSH, LQKENI. The CDR3 contains 14 residues. Trimming took 6 bases from V and 1 from J, leaving 11 bases between them. The CDR3 DNA is TGTGCCAGCTCCCCCCCCACCCGCACAGATACGCAGTATTTT. Translating it yields CASSPPTRTDTQYF.

Of note for this clonotype: A much larger clone differs by one base, so this may be a read error. The chain has TRBV7-2 and TRBJ1-2; 11 bases are a match to TRBD1. The CDR3 sequence is 15 residues long. CDR1 SGHTA and CDR2 FQGNSA come from the germline V gene. CDR3 loop: CAGSEGQGANYGYTF. For the CDR3, the DNA is TGTGCCGGCAGCGAAGGACAGGGGGCGAACTATGGCTACACCTTC.

This clonotype was seen only a few times. The chain is built from TRBV5-1 and TRBJ2-5; no reliable D call. The CDR3 consists of 15 residues. The germline CDR1 and CDR2 sequences are SGHRS and YFSETQ. Trimming removed 4 bases from V and 3 bases from J, with 16 bases in between. The CDR3 bases are TGCGCCAGCAGCCTCAGTGGTATCCGAGAAGAGACCCAGTACTTC. Translating gives CASSLSGIREETQYF. The full variable domain, its missing parts supplied by reference TRBV5-1 and TRBJ2-5, is KAGVTQTPRYLIKTRGQQVTLSCSPISGHRSVSWYQQTPGQGLQFLFEYFSETQRNKGNFPGRFSGRQFSNSRSEMNVSTLELGDSALYLCASSLSGIREETQYFGPGTRLLVL.

This clonotype was seen more than once but under ten times. V is TRBV29-1 and J is TRBJ1-2; D uncertain. Germline V gene data show CDR1 as SQVTM and CDR2 as ANQGSEA. Trimming stripped 6 bases from V and 3 bases from J, with 14 bases between. The length of the CDR3 is 13 residues. CDR3 loop: CSVVDGLYYGYTF. CDR3 bases: TGCAGCGTCGTCGACGGCCTCTACTATGGCTACACCTTC. The variable domain in full, with the rest retrieved from reference TRBV29-1 and TRBJ1-2, is SAVISQKPSRDICQRGTSLTIQCQVDSQVTMMFWYRQQPGQSLTLIATANQGSEATYESGFVIDKFPISRPNLTFSTLTVSNMSPEDSSIYLCSVVDGLYYGYTFGSGTRLTVV.

Note on this clonotype: With a much larger clone just one base away, this may be a read error. This rearrangement joins TRBV30 to TRBJ1-2; the match to TRBD1 covers 11 bases. The CDR3 sequence is 14 residues long. CDR1 GTSNPN and CDR2 SVGIG come from the germline V gene (reference sequence). Trimming at V came to 2 bases and at J to 4 bases, leaving 3 bases not matched to a gene. CDR3: CAWSSGTGGYGYTF. The CDR3 DNA is TGTGCCTGGAGTAGCGGGACAGGGGGCTATGGCTACACCTTC.

Worth noting for this clonotype: An end of the junction differs from the germline gene, which may be a read error. The rearrangement uses TRBV20-1 and TRBJ2-1; unclear D gene. The CDR3 is 16 residues long. Germline assignment: CDR1 DFQATT and CDR2 SNEGSKA (reference sequence). For the CDR3, the DNA is TGCGGTGCTAGAGATCGATATACAGCCCCCTACAATGAGCAGTTCTTC. Protein sequence: CGARDRYTAPYNEQFF.

This clonotype appeared a few times. The rearrangement links TRBV2 to TRBJ2-7; TRBD1 matches at 8 bases. The CDR3 extends over 15 amino acids. The trim removed 8 bases at V and 1 base at J, leaving 10 bases unmatched. Per the germline V gene, CDR1 is SNHLY and CDR2 is FYNNEI. CDR3 DNA: TGTGCCAGCCAAGCACGGGACAGGACTTCCTACGAGCAGTACTTC. This translates into CASQARDRTSYEQYF.

This clonotype came up many times. The chain uses TRBV7-9 and TRBJ1-1; TRBD1 matches 8 bases. CDR3 length: 14 residues. In germline, CDR1 is SEHNR, CDR2 FQNEAQ (reference sequence). V shed 2 bases and J 6 bases; nucleotides not matched to a gene: 5. The CDR3 region has the DNA TGTGCCAGCAGCTTAAGGGACAGGAGGGCTGAAGCTTTCTTT. Translated, it gives CASSLRDRRAEAFF.

This chain uses TRBV5-1 with TRBJ2-5, with D tentatively TRBD1 (5 bases). The DNA end lines up better with TRBJ2-7; the J call may be wrong. The CDR3 has 15 residues. Germline V gene data show CDR1 as SGHRS and CDR2 as YFSETQ. CDR3: CASSLNWGPTHEQYF. The CDR3 DNA reads TGCGCCAGCAGTCTCAACTGGGGCCCAACCCACGAGCAGTACTTC.

Of note for this clonotype: Its ends do not fully match the called genes, so a read error is possible. The chain recombines TRBV18 with TRBJ1-1, with D possibly being TRBD1 (6 bases). There are 14 residues in the CDR3. The V gene's germline CDR1 is KGHSH and CDR2 LQKENI. CDR3 sequence (DNA): TGTGCCAGCCCACCTCGACAGGCCAGGCTGGAAGCTTTCTTT. Encoded protein: CASPPRQARLEAFF. The entire variable domain, with the rest obtained from reference TRBV18 and TRBJ1-1, is as follows: NAGVMQNPRHLVRRRGQEARLRCSPMKGHSHVYWYRQLPEEGLKFMVYLQKENIIDESGMPKERFSAEFPKEGPSILRIQQVVRGDSAAYFCASPPRQARLEAFFGQGTRLTVV.

This clonotype was seen a single time. This chain connects TRBV30 to TRBJ1-5; D gene uncertain. CDR1 and CDR2 (germline): GTSNPN, SVGIG (reference sequence). V was cut by 0 bases and J by 0 bases, with 9 bases left in between. The CDR3 consists of 15 residues. DNA for the CDR3: TGTGCCTGGAGTGTAGCAGGCAATAGCAATCAGCCCCAGCATTTT. Translated, it gives CAWSVAGNSNQPQHF.